Shown below are 22 T cell receptor beta chains from a single sample sequenced in a study of prognosis after radiotherapy for stage I lung cancer. Researchers used two-round multiplex PCR to amplify TCR beta CDR3 starting from genomic DNA. The first PCR round targeted every TRBV and TRBJ gene with specific primers. TCRdb called the multiplex PCR reads again in MiXCR, with one record for every CDR3 protein. The profile shows over 45,000 distinct CDR3 sequences, less than 30% of them singletons. The sample here was PBMCs, taken before or after stereotactic body radiation therapy (not recorded which). These receptors were obtained from a donor aged 50 or older with non-small cell lung cancer.

The chain combines TRBV6-2 or TRBV6-3 with TRBJ2-1, with 11 nucleotides matching TRBD1. The germline V gene encodes CDR1 MNHEY and CDR2 SVGEGT. J gave up 8 bases and V 10 bases, and 13 bases lay outside the gene matches. The CDR3 loop spans 15 amino acids. In DNA form, the CDR3 reads TGTGCCACCAGAAACCGGGACAGGGGGTATTATGAGCAGTTCTTC. Residues: CATRNRDRGYYEQFF.

This clonotype has just a few counts. Relative to the germline gene, one junction end is altered; a read error may explain this. The chain employs TRBV6-1 and TRBJ1-2; 10 nucleotides align to TRBD1. The V gene's germline CDR1 is MNHNS and CDR2 SASEGT. This CDR3 region has 15 residues. Written as DNA, the CDR3 is TGTGCCAGCGCCCGGGACAGGGGCCTACCCTATGGCTGCACCTTC. As protein: CASARDRGLPYGCTF.

This clonotype has ten or more counts. The chain couples TRBV9 to TRBJ1-2; a possible D gene is TRBD1 (5 bases). The CDR3 contains 16 residues. Trimming cost V 4 bases and J 2 bases, with 18 bases left between them. Germline values: CDR1 SGDLS, CDR2 YYNGEE. CDR3 protein: CASSPGGSGLNYGYTF. CDR3 DNA: TGTGCCAGCAGCCCCGGGGGGTCCGGACTCAACTATGGCTACACCTTC.

About this clonotype itself: The CDR3 carries no conserved terminal phenylalanine or tryptophan, so it likely arises from a read error. The chain has TRBV12-3 or TRBV12-4 and TRBJ2-5; D may match TRBD1 or TRBD2 (6 bases each). V was pared by 6 bases and J by 4 bases, with 12 bases between. The CDR3 extends over 13 amino acids. The CDR3 protein is CASSPRGAETQYS. CDR3 in DNA: TGTGCCAGCAGCCCGAGGGGGGCAGAGACCCAGTACTCC.

This clonotype appeared many times. This rearrangement joins TRBV3-1 to TRBJ1-1; TRBD1 is a possible D gene (6 bases). Germline values: CDR1 LGHDT, CDR2 YNNKEL (reference sequence). The CDR3 loop spans 14 amino acids. V dropped 6 bases and J dropped 4 bases, with 15 bases sitting between them. The CDR3 DNA sequence: TGTGCCAGCAGTCCTCTACAGGGTGTCACTGAAGCTTTCTTT. This sequence encodes CASSPLQGVTEAFF.

The table lists this clonotype with many counts. V gene TRBV9 combines with J gene TRBJ2-7, with 10 bases aligning to TRBD2. The V segment lost 0 bases and the J segment 3 bases; nucleotides outside the gene matches: 3. The CDR3 is 15 amino acids. Germline CDR1 is SGDLS and CDR2 is YYNGEE. This CDR3 is CASSVEASGGYEQYF. CDR3 sequence (DNA): TGTGCCAGCAGCGTAGAGGCTAGCGGGGGCTACGAGCAGTACTTC. Full variable domain (rest looked up from reference TRBV9 and TRBJ2-7): DSGVTQTPKHLITATGQRVTLRCSPRSGDLSVYWYQQSLDQGLQFLIQYYNGEERAKGNILERFSAQQFPDLHSELNLSSLELGDSALYFCASSVEASGGYEQYFGPGTRLTVT.

For this clonotype: It differs at one base from a far larger clone, so likely a read error. The chain has TRBV6-4 and TRBJ2-5, with D possibly called TRBD1 or TRBD2 (5 bases each). The CDR3 totals 15 residues. Germline loops: CDR1 MRHNA, CDR2 SNTAGT. Here the CDR3 reads CASSYSGLYQENQYF. In nucleotides, the CDR3 is TGTGCCAGCAGTTACTCGGGGCTGTACCAAGAGAACCAGTACTTC.

There are many counts of this clonotype. V usage is TRBV11-2 and J usage is TRBJ1-1; TRBD1 might be the D (5 bases). This CDR3 spans 15 amino acids. V was shortened by 4 bases and J by 1 base, with 13 bases between the two germline ends. CDR1 is SGHAT, CDR2 FQNNGV, per germline. CDR3 coding DNA: TGTGCCAGCAGCTCAACGAATAGGGGGAACACTGAAGCTTTCTTT. The encoded protein is CASSSTNRGNTEAFF.

This clonotype was observed many times. The chain couples TRBV10-2 to TRBJ2-1; D gene ambiguous. This CDR3 has 11 amino acids. CDR1 and CDR2 from the germline V gene are WSHSY and SAAADI. Trimming took off 7 bases at V and 7 bases at J, with 8 bases between the two ends. CDR3 residues: CASKVRNEQFF. CDR3 DNA: TGCGCCAGCAAAGTGCGGAATGAGCAGTTCTTC.

This clonotype came up many times. One junction end disagrees with the germline gene, perhaps due to a read error. The V and J genes are TRBV19 and TRBJ1-5; D is possibly TRBD1 (6 bases). The CDR3 sequence is 15 residues long. In germline, CDR1 is LNHDA, CDR2 SQIVND (reference sequence). The CDR3 sequence: CASSNQGRGNQPQHF. CDR3 bases: TGTGCCAGTAGTAACCAGGGCAGGGGCAATCAACCCCAGCATTTT.

This clonotype was picked up many times. The J gene is TRBJ1-2, the V gene TRBV6-1; D uncertain. Trimming took off 6 bases at V and 4 bases at J, with 12 bases between the two ends. CDR1 is MNHNS and CDR2 is SASEGT in the germline V gene. The CDR3 covers 13 residues. The CDR3 loop is CASREWEIYGYTF. Written as DNA, the CDR3 is TGTGCCAGCAGGGAATGGGAAATCTATGGCTACACCTTC.

In its sample, this clonotype was seen many times. This chain joins TRBV20-1 and TRBJ2-3; maybe TRBD2 (7 bases). This CDR3 is built from 14 residues. V dropped 4 bases and J dropped 0 bases, with 11 bases sitting between them. Germline V gene data show CDR1 as DFQATT and CDR2 as SNEGSKA (reference sequence). The CDR3 here is CSAKGGPSTDTQYF. DNA for the CDR3: TGCAGTGCTAAGGGGGGGCCGAGCACAGATACGCAGTATTTT.

In this sample, this clonotype turned up many times. This rearrangement joins TRBV11-1 to TRBJ2-5; D assignment may be TRBD1 or TRBD2 (5 bases each). The CDR3 length is 17 residues. Trimming removed 0 bases at V and 5 bases at J, with 19 bases between. Germline V gives CDR1 SGHAT, CDR2 FQDESV (reference sequence). CDR3 loop: CASSLAPLSGGRETQYF. The CDR3 DNA is TGTGCCAGCAGCTTAGCGCCCCTCTCTGGGGGTCGCGAGACCCAGTACTTC. The variable domain in full, completed from reference TRBV11-1 and TRBJ2-5, reads EAEVAQSPRYKITEKSQAVAFWCDPISGHATLYWYRQILGQGPELLVQFQDESVVDDSQLPKDRFSAERLKGVDSTLKIQPAELGDSAMYLCASSLAPLSGGRETQYFGPGTRLLVL.

This clonotype was recorded at least ten times. The J gene is TRBJ1-2, the V gene TRBV5-1; D remains unclear. CDR3 length: 15 amino acids. V was cut by 1 base and J by 4 bases, with 14 bases left in between. Germline V gene data show CDR1 as SGHRS and CDR2 as YFSETQ. CDR3 nucleotides: TGCGCCAGCAGCTTGAGTGGGCAGCCGCTCTATGGCTACACCTTC. The encoded protein is CASSLSGQPLYGYTF.

This clonotype was observed at least ten times. CDR3 nucleotides: TGCGCCAGCAGCCAGAGACGGGGGACCGGGGAGCTGTTTTTT. It yields the protein CASSQRRGTGELFF. The rearrangement links TRBV4-3 to TRBJ2-2; D perhaps matches TRBD2 (6 bases). Per the germline V gene, CDR1 is LGHNA and CDR2 is YSLEER. Trimming left V 3 bases short and J 5 bases short, with 10 bases between. CDR3 length: 14 residues.

This clonotype showed up many times. J is TRBJ1-3 and V is TRBV12-3 or TRBV12-4; TRBD1 might be the D (5 bases). CDR3 length: 15 amino acids. The V and J ends lost 6 bases and 0 bases respectively, with 12 bases between them. CDR3 bases: TGTGCCAGCAGGCAGCAGGGTAACTCTGGAAACACCATATATTTT. This gives the protein CASRQQGNSGNTIYF.

Comments on this clonotype: A much bigger clone sits one base away, suggesting this may be a read error. V and J are TRBV30 and TRBJ1-1; 12 bases agree with TRBD1. This CDR3 is built from 14 residues. CDR1 and CDR2 from the germline V gene are GTSNPN and SVGIG (reference sequence). The CDR3 loop reads CALSSPGQGAGAFF. The CDR3, as DNA: TGTGCCTTGAGTAGCCCGGGACAGGGGGCGGGAGCTTTCTTT.

This clonotype has ten or more counts. The rearrangement joins TRBV20-1 to TRBJ2-1, with D possibly matching TRBD2 (6 bases). V was shortened by 2 bases and J by 2 bases, with 16 bases between the two germline ends. CDR1 is DFQATT and CDR2 is SNEGSKA in the germline V gene (reference sequence). This CDR3 is built from 16 residues. The CDR3 loop is CSARSGGSRAYNEQFF. In nucleotides, the CDR3 is TGCAGTGCTAGATCAGGAGGGTCGAGAGCCTACAATGAGCAGTTCTTC.

This clonotype has ten or more counts. The V and J genes are TRBV20-1 and TRBJ2-5; 12 bases agree with TRBD2. The V gene's germline CDR1 is DFQATT and CDR2 SNEGSKA (reference sequence). CDR3 length: 15 amino acids. Trimming cost V 5 bases and J 1 base; bases outside gene matches: 5. The CDR3 DNA reads as TGCAGTGCTGGCACTAGCGGGGGGACCCAAGAGACCCAGTACTTC. This translates into CSAGTSGGTQETQYF.

The chain combines TRBV9 with TRBJ2-7; 7 bases line up with TRBD1. The V gene's germline CDR1 is SGDLS and CDR2 YYNGEE. The CDR3 consists of 15 residues. V gave up 3 bases and J gave up 6 bases; unmatched junction bases: 12. The CDR3 here is CASSARDSGLREQYF. Written as DNA, the CDR3 is TGTGCCAGCAGCGCCCGGGACAGTGGGCTTCGCGAGCAGTACTTC.

About this clonotype: A read error may account for a junction end that differs from germline. The CDR3 here is CSSSYLTSGGPYNEQFF. In nucleotides, the CDR3 is TGTTCCAGCAGCTACCTGACTAGCGGGGGTCCCTACAATGAGCAGTTCTTC. The rearrangement links TRBV7-2 to TRBJ2-1, with TRBD2 matching 12 bases. The CDR3 extends over 17 amino acids. CDR1 is SGHTA and CDR2 is FQGNSA in the germline V gene.

This clonotype was seen a few times. V and J are TRBV18 and TRBJ1-3; D call uncertain. The CDR3 runs to 16 residues. The germline gives CDR1 KGHSH, CDR2 LQKENI. V lost 0 bases to trimming and J lost 0 bases, with 9 bases between them. CDR3 DNA sequence: TGTGCCAGCTCACCACCGAACAGACTCTCTGGAAACACCATATATTTT. It translates to CASSPPNRLSGNTIYF.